What follows is one TCR beta chain and its context. The record originates from a study of T-cell memory formation after mild COVID-19. TCRdb itself ran the 5' RACE reads through MiXCR, one entry per CDR3 protein. This sample has 280,000 or so distinct CDR3 sequences; over 15% occur once, and the top ten carry roughly 23%. The V end lost 6 bases, the J end lost 3 bases, and 11 bases lay between the germline ends. The CDR3 loop spans 13 amino acids. The TCR was taken from a man aged 18 to 29 who had mild COVID-19 (a few samples of this study predate the infection). Cell type and time point are not known. The chain joins TRBV12-3 or TRBV12-4 to TRBJ1-1; D may be TRBD1 (6 bases). What was sequenced was PBMCs or a T cell subset sorted from them (not recorded which). The CDR3 bases are TGTGCCAGCAGGAGGGGGTTGGACACTGAAGCTTTCTTT. The encoded protein is CASRRGLDTEAFF.